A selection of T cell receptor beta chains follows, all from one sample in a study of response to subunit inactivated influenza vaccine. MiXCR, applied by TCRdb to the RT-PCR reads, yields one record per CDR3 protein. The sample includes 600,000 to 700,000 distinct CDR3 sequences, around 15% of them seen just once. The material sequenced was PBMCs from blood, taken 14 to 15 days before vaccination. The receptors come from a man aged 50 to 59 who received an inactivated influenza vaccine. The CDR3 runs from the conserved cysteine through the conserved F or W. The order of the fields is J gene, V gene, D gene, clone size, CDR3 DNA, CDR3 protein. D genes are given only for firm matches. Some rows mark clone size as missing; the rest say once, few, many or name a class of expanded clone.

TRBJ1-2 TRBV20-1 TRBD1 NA TGCAGTGCTAGAGATCGCCAGGGGGCTGGCTACACCTTC CSARDRQGAGYTF
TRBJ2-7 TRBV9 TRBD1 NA TGTGCCAGCAGCGCGGACAGGGGCTCCGAGCAGTACTTC CASSADRGSEQYF
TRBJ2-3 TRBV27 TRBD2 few TGTGCCAGCAGTTTATCGACTAGCGGGGGTCCCACAGATACGCAGTATTTT CASSLSTSGGPTDTQYF
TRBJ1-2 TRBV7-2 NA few TGTGCCAGCACCTTGGGGGTTTTTGGCTACACCTTC CASTLGVFGYTF
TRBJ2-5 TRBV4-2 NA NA TGTGCCAGCAGCCCTCGGAACAGCCCAGAGACCCAGTACTTC CASSPRNSPETQYF
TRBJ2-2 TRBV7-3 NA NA TGTGCCAGCAGCAAGGGAGGGGGGAGGACCGGGGAGCTGTTTTTT CASSKGGGRTGELFF
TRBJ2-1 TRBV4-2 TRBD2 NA TGTGCCAGCAGCCAAGACTTCAGCGGGGGGTTCAATGAGCAGTTCTTC CASSQDFSGGFNEQFF
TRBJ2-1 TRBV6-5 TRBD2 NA TGTGCCAGCAGTTCGGCGGGAGAAGTGAATGAGCAGTTCTTC CASSSAGEVNEQFF
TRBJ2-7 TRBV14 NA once TGTGCCAGCAGCCTCTGGTTAGCGGCTGAGCAGTACTTC CASSLWLAAEQYF
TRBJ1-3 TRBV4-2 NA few TGTGCCAGCAGCCAAGTGGGACACGGCACTGGAAACACCATATATTTT CASSQVGHGTGNTIYF
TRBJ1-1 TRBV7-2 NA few TGTGCCAGCAGTCGGACCGGGACGACCCTCGGTGAAGCTTTCTTT CASSRTGTTLGEAFF
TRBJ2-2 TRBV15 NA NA TGTGCCACCAGCACCCCGTTAGGGATTGGGGAGCTGTTTTTT CATSTPLGIGELFF
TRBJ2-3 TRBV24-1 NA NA TGTGCCACCAGTCGGCGCGGTGCTGGGGCAGATACGCAGTATTTT CATSRRGAGADTQYF
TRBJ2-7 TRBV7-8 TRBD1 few TGTGCCAGCAGCTTCTTAACGGGACAGGGGGCCTACGAGCAGTACTTC CASSFLTGQGAYEQYF
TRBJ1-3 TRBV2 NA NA TGTGCCAGCAGTGGCGTAACTGGAAACACCATATATTTT CASSGVTGNTIYF
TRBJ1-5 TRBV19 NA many TGTGCCAGTAGTATAGATCGTCCGAGGGGTAATCAGCCCCAGCATTTT CASSIDRPRGNQPQHF
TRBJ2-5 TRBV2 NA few TGTGCCAGCAGGCTAAACGGGGGCGGGATGGAGACCCAGTACTTC CASRLNGGGMETQYF